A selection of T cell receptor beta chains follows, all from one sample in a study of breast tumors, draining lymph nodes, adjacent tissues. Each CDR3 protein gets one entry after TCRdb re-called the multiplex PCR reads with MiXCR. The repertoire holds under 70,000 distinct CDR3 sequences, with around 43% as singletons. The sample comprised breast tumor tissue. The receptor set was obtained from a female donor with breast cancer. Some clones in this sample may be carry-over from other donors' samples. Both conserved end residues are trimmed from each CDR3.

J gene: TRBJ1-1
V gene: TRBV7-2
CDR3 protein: ASGQTWTGEAAF

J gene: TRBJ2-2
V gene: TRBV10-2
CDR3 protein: ASSSGGDTGELF

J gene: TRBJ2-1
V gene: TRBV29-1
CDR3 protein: SVDTSGGGNEQF

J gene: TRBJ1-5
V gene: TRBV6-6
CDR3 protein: ASRPQGPQH

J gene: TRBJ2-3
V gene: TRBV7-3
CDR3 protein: ASSLTGVADTQY

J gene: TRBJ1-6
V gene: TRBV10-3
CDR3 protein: AISEADGNSPLH

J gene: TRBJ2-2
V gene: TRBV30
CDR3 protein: ALRGYASSGNTGELF

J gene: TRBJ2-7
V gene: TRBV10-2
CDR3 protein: ASSNRDRGTYEQY

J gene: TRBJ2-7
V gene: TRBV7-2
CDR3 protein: ASSRGYRYEQY

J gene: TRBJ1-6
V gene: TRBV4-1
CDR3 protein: ASSTGNRGGGDSPLH

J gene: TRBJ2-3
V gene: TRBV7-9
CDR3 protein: ASSLGARGPLDTQY

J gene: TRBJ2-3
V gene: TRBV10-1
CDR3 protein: ASNCRLAGEDTQY

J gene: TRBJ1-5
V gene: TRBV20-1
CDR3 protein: SARVGANQPQH

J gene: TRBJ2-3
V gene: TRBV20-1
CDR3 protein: SARGGVTSKDGTDTQY

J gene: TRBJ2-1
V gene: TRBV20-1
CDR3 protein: SAHLEGTSGYNEQF

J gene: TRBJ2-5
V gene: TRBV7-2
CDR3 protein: ASSGLAGGETQY

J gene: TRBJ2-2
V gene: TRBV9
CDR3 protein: ASRQGGSTGELF

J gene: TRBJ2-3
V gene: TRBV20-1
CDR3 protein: SAYRTDTQY

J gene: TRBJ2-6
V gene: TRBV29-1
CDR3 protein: SVGVSGANVLA

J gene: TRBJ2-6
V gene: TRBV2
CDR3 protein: ASSELLLRANVLT

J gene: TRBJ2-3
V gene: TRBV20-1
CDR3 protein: SAKTGFFTDTQY